Reported below is one T cell receptor (beta chain). Antigen: not known. This entry belongs to a study of cytomegalovirus exposure and HLA in healthy donors. Whole-study findings and limits: A later analysis by the authors found several of the most significant clusters apparently linked to common viral pathogens. CMV serostatus was the only immune exposure information that was available. TCR beta V- and J-gene trimming was later associated with a missense DCLRE1C variant. Cytomegalovirus association was assigned to more than 150 TCR beta chains.

V shed 6 bases and J shed 4 bases, with 18 bases lying between them. Germline assignment: CDR1 SQVTM and CDR2 ANQGSEA. This CDR3 has 14 residues. PCR was performed using 60 Vbeta and 13 Jbeta primers. This table comes from immunoSEQ multiplex PCR, and its TCRdb copy is limited to in-frame clones, with some not included. This table holds around 100,000 clones, approximately 76% found once. What was sequenced was PBMCs. V gene TRBV29-1 combines with J gene TRBJ1-1, with D maybe TRBD1 (6 bases). The TCR comes from a woman aged 55-69 years in good health and CMV-seropositive. In nucleotides, the CDR3 is TGCAGCGTGGGTCCGACAGGTACCCTCACTGAAGCTTTCTTT. Its protein is CSVGPTGTLTEAFF.